Here is one T cell receptor beta chain with its context. V gave up 1 base and J gave up 8 bases, with 6 bases separating them. This CDR3 has 12 residues. Germline assignment: CDR1 MNHNS and CDR2 SASEGT. The data stem from a study of T cell responses to AZD1222 COVID-19 vaccine. The data were produced by immunoSEQ multiplex PCR, yet TCRdb's version contains in-frame clones alone and is incomplete. The sample contains roughly 150,000 clones, 90% to 95% of which appear only once. The specimen was peripheral blood, collected on day 0 of AZD1222 vaccination. The chain is built from TRBV6-1 and TRBJ1-3; unclear D gene. The TCR was taken from an adult in good health. CDR3: CASSEVRHTIYF. The DNA for the CDR3 is TGTGCCAGCAGTGAAGTCAGACACACCATATATTTT.